The present T cell receptor beta chain was sequenced within a study of blood T cell repertoires in COVID-19. Study-wide background: Donors in the United States, Italy and Spain gave samples during acute or convalescent COVID-19. From T cells, B-cell-depleted T cells, or PBMCs came the material, which was cDNA or gDNA.

In the original analysis: Estimation of nucleated cell counts was performed using reference gene primer amplification. Clones were read by immunoSEQ multiplex PCR, and TCRdb kept only the in-frame ones, dropping some. V and J calls and clone size come straight from that table; D and trimming were deduced from the DNA. Here the sample spans around 93,000 clones, roughly 88% being singletons. The sample comprised peripheral blood. The sequence came from a man aged 80 or over with acute or convalescent COVID-19.

The DNA for the CDR3 is TGTGCCAGCAGCTCCGGAGACTATGGCTACACCTTC. The encoded protein is CASSSGDYGYTF. V usage is TRBV7-2 and J usage is TRBJ1-2; D is ambiguous. Per germline, CDR1 SGHTA and CDR2 FQGNSA. CDR3 length: 12 residues. Between the trimmed V and J ends, which lost 4 bases and 3 bases, there was a span of 6 bases.